This entry is about one T cell receptor beta chain. The data belong to a study of blood T cell repertoires in COVID-19. Study-wide context: Donors in the United States, Italy and Spain gave samples during acute or convalescent COVID-19. PBMCs, B-cell-depleted T cells, or T cells provided the cDNA or gDNA that made up the material.

Seattle's cohort entered during active infection and was followed longitudinally. This table comes from immunoSEQ multiplex PCR, and its TCRdb copy is limited to in-frame clones, with some not included. The sample contains roughly 130,000 clones, about nine tenths of which appear only once. This CDR3 is built from 15 residues. Germline V lookup: CDR1 LNHDA, CDR2 SQIVND (reference sequence). V was pared by 4 bases and J by 3 bases, with 5 bases of the junction left unmatched. The sequence was obtained from a man aged 55 to 69 with COVID-19, enrolled during active disease. The chain recombines TRBV19 with TRBJ1-4; 7 bases fit TRBD1. Sequenced: peripheral blood. The CDR3 DNA is TGTGCCAGTAGTACTACCGGGACAGCTAATGAAAAACTGTTTTTT. Its protein is CASSTTGTANEKLFF.